A selection of T cell receptor beta chains follows, all from one sample in a study of shared clonotypes between healthy human individuals. The table came from immunoSEQ multiplex PCR; TCRdb's copy has only in-frame clones and leaves some out. The sample lists hundreds of thousands of clones, 95% to 96% occurring once. Source material: naive CD8+ T cells sorted from blood. All receptors come from a woman in her 30s in good health. Both conserved end residues are part of each CDR3. D genes are given only for firm matches. The listing skips clone size in some rows; elsewhere it reads once, few, many or a size class.

TRBV2,once,TRBJ2-1,TRBD2,CASGTSGSLNEQFF,TGTGCCAGCGGCACTAGCGGGAGTTTGAATGAGCAGTTCTTC
TRBV19,-,TRBJ2-7,TRBD1,CASSIGGTGEQYF,TGTGCCAGTAGTATCGGCGGGACAGGCGAGCAGTACTTC
TRBV30,-,TRBJ2-4,-,CAWSTGYGAKNIQYF,TGTGCCTGGAGTACGGGGTATGGAGCCAAAAACATTCAGTACTTC
TRBV12-1,-,TRBJ2-1,-,CASSYSQTSGTSYNEQFF,TGTGCCAGCAGTTACTCCCAGACTAGCGGGACCTCCTACAATGAGCAGTTCTTC
TRBV27,-,TRBJ2-1,TRBD2,CASSSLREGYEQFF,TGTGCCAGCAGTTCCCTGCGGGAGGGTTATGAGCAGTTCTTC
TRBV11-2,-,TRBJ1-2,TRBD1,CASSMPGGNYGYTF,TGTGCCAGCAGCATGCCAGGGGGCAATTATGGCTACACCTTC
TRBV6-5,-,TRBJ2-1,-,CASRPLTGYNEQFF,TGTGCCAGCAGGCCCCTGACAGGATACAATGAGCAGTTCTTC
TRBV5-1,-,TRBJ2-5,TRBD2,CASSATSGRTETQYF,TGCGCCAGCAGCGCTACTAGCGGGAGGACAGAGACCCAGTACTTC
TRBV15,-,TRBJ2-3,TRBD1,CATSTDRGTDTQYF,TGTGCCACCAGCACGGACAGGGGCACAGATACGCAGTATTTT
TRBV14,-,TRBJ2-7,-,CASSQGSEQYF,TGTGCCAGCAGCCAAGGCTCCGAGCAGTACTTC
TRBV6-5,-,TRBJ2-1,-,CASSYSGQAYNEQFF,TGTGCCAGCAGTTACTCAGGGCAGGCCTACAATGAGCAGTTCTTC
TRBV7-3,-,TRBJ2-7,TRBD2,CASSLTGGSSYEQYF,TGTGCCAGCAGCTTGACGGGGGGGAGCTCCTACGAGCAGTACTTC
TRBV6-1,-,TRBJ1-2,-,CASSEGLRGMIVGYTF,TGTGCCAGCAGTGAAGGGCTAAGGGGAATGATAGTTGGCTACACCTTC
TRBV4-1,once,TRBJ2-7,TRBD2,CASSQQTSGASEQYF,TGCGCCAGCAGCCAACAAACTAGCGGGGCCTCCGAGCAGTACTTC
TRBV28,-,TRBJ1-2,-,CASTPRVEGLGYTF,TGTGCCAGCACTCCCCGGGTGGAAGGGTTGGGCTACACCTTC
TRBV6-5,-,TRBJ2-2,TRBD2,CASNKGLEATGELFF,TGTGCCAGCAACAAGGGACTAGAGGCTACCGGGGAGCTGTTTTTT
TRBV19,-,TRBJ2-5,TRBD2,CASSIGTSKQETQYF,TGTGCCAGTAGTATAGGGACTAGTAAACAGGAGACCCAGTACTTC
TRBV2,-,TRBJ2-7,-,CASSVFRMSSYEQYF,TGTGCCAGCAGTGTCTTCCGTATGAGCTCCTACGAGCAGTACTTC
TRBV14,-,TRBJ2-1,TRBD2,CASSHVGTSETQFF,TGTGCCAGCAGCCACGTTGGGACTAGCGAAACGCAGTTCTTC
TRBV6-5,-,TRBJ2-6,-,CASSSRGSSGANVLTF,TGTGCCAGCAGTTCGAGAGGTTCTTCTGGGGCCAACGTCCTGACTTTC
TRBV15,-,TRBJ2-6,-,CATSSADSGANVLTF,TGTGCCACCAGCTCTGCCGACTCTGGGGCCAACGTCCTGACTTTC
TRBV7-6,-,TRBJ1-3,-,CASSLAMGLLSSGNTIYF,TGTGCCAGCAGCTTAGCAATGGGACTCCTCTCCTCTGGAAACACCATATATTTT
TRBV5-4,few,TRBJ2-1,-,CASSSLNEQFF,TGTGCCAGCAGCTCCCTCAATGAGCAGTTCTTC
TRBV6-1,-,TRBJ2-7,TRBD1,CASSERTGHYEQYF,TGTGCCAGCAGTGAAAGGACAGGGCACTACGAGCAGTACTTC
TRBV15,-,TRBJ1-1,-,CATSQRVSDTEAFF,TGTGCCACCAGTCAGAGAGTTAGCGACACTGAAGCTTTCTTT
TRBV28,-,TRBJ1-4,-,CASSPTIWGTNEKLFF,TGTGCCAGCAGCCCTACGATTTGGGGGACTAATGAAAAACTGTTTTTT
TRBV5-6,once,TRBJ1-6,-,CASSYSGQSSYNSPLHF,TGTGCCAGCAGCTACTCTGGACAGAGCTCCTATAATTCACCCCTCCACTTT
TRBV6-1,-,TRBJ2-1,TRBD1,CASSEPYLRDSGPNEQFF,TGTGCCAGCAGTGAGCCCTACCTCCGGGACAGTGGCCCCAATGAGCAGTTCTTC
TRBV19,-,TRBJ2-1,-,CASRSRESYNEQFF,TGTGCCAGTAGGTCTAGGGAGTCCTACAATGAGCAGTTCTTC
TRBV5-1,-,TRBJ1-1,-,CASSLVTENTEAFF,TGCGCCAGCAGCTTGGTAACGGAAAACACTGAAGCTTTCTTT
TRBV2,-,TRBJ1-4,-,CASSEGDEGLFF,TGTGCCAGCAGTGAAGGGGATGAGGGGCTGTTTTTT
TRBV14,-,TRBJ2-1,TRBD2,CASSQIAGNNEQFF,TGTGCCAGCAGCCAAATAGCGGGAAACAATGAGCAGTTCTTC
TRBV30,-,TRBJ1-1,-,CAWVSLNTEAFF,TGTGCCTGGGTCTCACTGAACACTGAAGCTTTCTTT
TRBV13,-,TRBJ2-1,TRBD1,CASSLLGLGQGHNEQFF,TGTGCCAGCAGCTTATTGGGTTTGGGACAGGGCCACAATGAGCAGTTCTTC
TRBV6-6,-,TRBJ2-7,-,CASSSWGWADSYEQYF,TGTGCCAGCAGTTCTTGGGGGTGGGCGGACTCCTACGAGCAGTACTTC
TRBV19,-,TRBJ1-1,-,CASSMSGGFENTEAFF,TGTGCCAGTAGTATGAGTGGGGGATTCGAGAACACTGAAGCTTTCTTT
TRBV10-3,-,TRBJ1-2,-,CAISDPDSLKSYGYTF,TGTGCCATCAGTGACCCTGACAGCCTCAAGAGCTATGGCTACACCTTC
TRBV5-4,-,TRBJ2-7,-,CASSPASGEQYF,TGTGCCAGCAGCCCAGCGTCGGGTGAGCAGTACTTC
TRBV4-1,-,TRBJ2-7,-,CASSQELLPYEQYF,TGCGCCAGCAGCCAAGAACTACTACCCTACGAGCAGTACTTC
TRBV19,-,TRBJ2-1,-,CASSPIGGRNEQFF,TGTGCCAGTAGCCCCATTGGGGGACGCAATGAGCAGTTCTTC
TRBV27,-,TRBJ1-1,TRBD1,CASSWNRGWPEAFF,TGTGCCAGCAGTTGGAACAGGGGTTGGCCTGAAGCTTTCTTT
TRBV27,-,TRBJ2-3,-,CASSSAGPSDTQYF,TGTGCCAGCAGTTCTGCGGGACCCTCAGATACGCAGTATTTT
TRBV29-1,-,TRBJ1-2,-,CSVESWDTHGYTF,TGCAGCGTTGAATCTTGGGACACCCATGGCTACACCTTC
TRBV7-8,-,TRBJ2-2,TRBD1,CASSPNRGGTGELFF,TGTGCCAGCAGTCCAAACAGGGGCGGTACCGGGGAGCTGTTTTTT